A selection of T cell receptor beta chains follows, all from one sample in a study of cytomegalovirus exposure and HLA in healthy donors. Using immunoSEQ multiplex PCR, the repertoire was profiled, and TCRdb retains in-frame clones only, with some absent. The table has 300,000 or so clones, 84% seen once. Sequenced material: PBMCs. The receptors stem from a woman aged 40-49 years in good health and CMV-seropositive. The CDR3 runs from the conserved cysteine through the conserved F or W. The order of the fields is D gene, J gene, V gene, CDR3 length, CDR3 protein. A D gene is named only where the DNA matches it firmly.

NA | TRBJ1-1 | TRBV30 | 13 | CAYTRGMNTEAFF
NA | TRBJ2-6 | TRBV5-4 | 17 | CASSLGGAGSGANVLTF
TRBD2 | TRBJ2-7 | TRBV7-3 | 14 | CASSPTSGTGEQYF
TRBD1 | TRBJ2-5 | TRBV7-9 | 15 | CASSFSLDREETQYF
TRBD1 | TRBJ2-7 | TRBV10-2 | 14 | CASSESNSGQGRYF
NA | TRBJ1-2 | TRBV6-5 | 13 | CASSYASGYGYTF
TRBD1 | TRBJ1-2 | TRBV27 | 13 | CASRTGTGDGYTF
TRBD1 | TRBJ1-2 | TRBV7-9 | 14 | CASSLLRGIYGYTF
NA | TRBJ1-1 | TRBV28 | 13 | CASNTPGAPGAFF
TRBD1 | TRBJ1-1 | TRBV6-1 | 14 | CASRGDRKNTEAFF
TRBD2 | TRBJ2-1 | TRBV27 | 14 | CASWLAGGYNEQFF
TRBD2 | TRBJ2-1 | TRBV11-2 | 13 | CASSSGLVGEQFF
NA | TRBJ2-7 | TRBV19 | 13 | CASSIIEGHEQYF
NA | TRBJ2-7 | TRBV9 | 15 | CASSALRGSPYEQYF
NA | TRBJ1-6 | TRBV4-3 | 13 | CASSQELGLPLHF
NA | TRBJ2-1 | TRBV19 | 15 | CASSSRDSSYNEQFF
TRBD2 | TRBJ2-1 | TRBV4-3 | 15 | CASSRRLAGGNEQFF
TRBD2 | TRBJ2-5 | TRBV7-2 | 15 | CASSLIAGGPGEQYF
NA | TRBJ1-2 | TRBV29-1 | 11 | CSTGGVYGYTF
TRBD2 | TRBJ2-7 | TRBV16 | 17 | CASSQFPMLAGAREQYF
NA | TRBJ2-7 | TRBV5-1 | 14 | CASHQTSSAYEQYF
TRBD2 | TRBJ2-1 | TRBV11-3 | 14 | CASSWASGSNEQFF
TRBD2 | TRBJ2-1 | TRBV5-1 | 14 | CASSLVGGGSEQFF
TRBD1 | TRBJ1-2 | TRBV5-1 | 14 | CASSPTGQGNGYTF
TRBD1 | TRBJ1-2 | TRBV5-1 | 13 | CASSTDRGGGYTF
NA | TRBJ1-3 | TRBV7-3 | 14 | CASWGQPDGNTIYF
TRBD1 | TRBJ1-2 | TRBV9 | 17 | CASSVGDRSPANYGYTF
TRBD1 | TRBJ1-5 | TRBV19 | 13 | CASIQGAHQPQHF
NA | TRBJ2-1 | TRBV7-8 | 14 | CASSLEGGGDEQFF
TRBD1 | TRBJ1-6 | TRBV6-1 | 16 | CASREEGDRLNSPLHF
NA | TRBJ2-1 | TRBV5-1 | 15 | CASSRGGGSYNEQFF
TRBD2 | TRBJ2-1 | TRBV9 | 20 | CASSVVSLAGAPTLGNEQFF
NA | TRBJ2-7 | TRBV2 | 11 | CASTSAYEQYF
TRBD1 | TRBJ2-3 | TRBV15 | 16 | CATSITGTGLTDTQYF
NA | TRBJ1-5 | TRBV28 | 13 | CAGSGGPYQPQHF
NA | TRBJ2-7 | TRBV5-4 | 12 | CASSLGGAEQYF
TRBD1 | TRBJ1-6 | TRBV25-1 | 15 | CASSESDRVNSPLHF